The T cell receptor (beta chain) under discussion was sequenced for a study of cytomegalovirus exposure and HLA in healthy donors. This clone was detected only a few times. As yet, its antigen is unknown. General study points: Further analysis, carried out later, found HLA-associated TCR beta chains more clonally expanded than equally common other chains. A missense variant in DCLRE1C was later tied to TCR beta V- and J-gene trimming.

PCR was performed using 60 Vbeta and 13 Jbeta primers. Measured with immunoSEQ multiplex PCR; TCRdb has only the in-frame clones, and not every one. The sample lists 90,000 to 120,000 clones, over 75% occurring once. Trimming cost V 2 bases and J 4 bases, with 9 bases left between them. CDR3 length equals 13 residues. Germline V gene data show CDR1 as SNHLY and CDR2 as FYNNEI. The sample taken for sequencing was PBMCs. The sequence derives from a male donor in good health and CMV-seronegative. J is TRBJ2-7 and V is TRBV2; D is possibly TRBD1 (5 bases). CDR3 sequence: CASSESRAYEQYF. The CDR3 DNA follows: TGTGCCAGCAGTGAAAGCAGGGCTTACGAGCAGTACTTC.